This passage covers 32 T cell receptor beta chains from one sample sequenced in a study of monozygotic twins with inflammatory bowel disease. TCRdb reworked the 5' RACE reads into one entry per CDR3 protein, no DNA. The table for this sample gives approximately 100,000 distinct CDR3 sequences. The sample comprised blood. The origin of the receptors is a human donor with ulcerative colitis or Crohn's disease, or a healthy co-twin of an affected twin (not recorded which).

J is TRBJ2-1 and V is TRBV20-1; absent DNA, TCRdb's TRBD2 call cannot be checked. Germline values: CDR1 DFQATT, CDR2 SNEGSKA (reference sequence). CDR3 length equals 14 residues. The CDR3 region is CSARFQREVDEQFF.

The chain recombines TRBV25-1 with TRBJ2-7; without DNA, the TCRdb call of TRBD2 cannot be checked. CDR1 MGHDK and CDR2 SYGVNS come from the germline V gene. The CDR3 sequence is 19 residues long. Here the CDR3 reads CASRDFTRDRCGVAYEQYF.

The V gene is TRBV28, the J gene TRBJ2-7; TCRdb outputs TRBD1, but without DNA this stays unchecked. Germline V gene lookup returns CDR1 MDHEN and CDR2 SYDVKM. The CDR3 sequence is 15 residues long. The CDR3 sequence: CASSLSLDRGGEQYF.

V gene TRBV24-1 combines with J gene TRBJ2-7; the D gene TCRdb calls, TRBD1, cannot be checked with no DNA. The CDR3 runs to 11 residues. Germline CDR1 and CDR2: KGHDR and SFDVKD. CDR3 in amino acids: CATSLGDEQYF.

The chain carries TRBV6-4 and TRBJ1-2; lacking DNA, the TRBD1 call made by TCRdb goes unchecked. Per the germline V gene, CDR1 is MRHNA and CDR2 is SNTAGT. The CDR3 consists of 14 residues. Here the CDR3 reads CASSDSGQGAGYTF.

The chain uses TRBV2 and TRBJ2-7. This CDR3 has 12 residues. Germline assignment: CDR1 SNHLY and CDR2 FYNNEI. This CDR3 reads CASRPSSYEQYF.

This chain links TRBV7-9 with TRBJ1-2; TCRdb's D call, TRBD1, is unchecked because there is no DNA. The CDR3 is made up of 14 amino acids. Per germline, CDR1 SEHNR and CDR2 FQNEAQ (reference sequence). CDR3 loop: CASSHTDSPSVHTF.

This chain joins TRBV28 and TRBJ1-3; lacking DNA, the TRBD1 call made by TCRdb goes unchecked. CDR3 length equals 16 residues. Germline CDR1 and CDR2: MDHEN and SYDVKM. The CDR3 loop is CASSFPEGTDGNTIYF.

The J gene is TRBJ2-5, the V gene TRBV11-2; TCRdb's D call, TRBD1, is unchecked because there is no DNA. The V gene's germline CDR1 is SGHAT and CDR2 FQNNGV. The CDR3 has 16 amino acids. CDR3 sequence reads: CASSLAVVGGQETQYF. The whole variable domain, filled in from reference TRBV11-2 and TRBJ2-5, reads EAGVAQSPRYKIIEKRQSVAFWCNPISGHATLYWYQQILGQGPKLLIQFQNNGVVDDSQLPKDRFSAERLKGVDSTLKIQPAKLEDSAVYLCASSLAVVGGQETQYFGPGTRLLVL.

The chain couples TRBV20-1 to TRBJ2-1; without DNA, the TCRdb call of TRBD2 cannot be checked. CDR3 length equals 17 residues. Germline loops: CDR1 DFQATT, CDR2 SNEGSKA (reference sequence). CDR3: CSAAGTSGTGSYNEQFF.

This rearrangement joins TRBV21-1 to TRBJ2-7; absent DNA, TCRdb's TRBD1 call cannot be checked. TRBV21-1 is listed as a pseudogene. The CDR3 has 13 amino acids. CDR3 in amino acids: CASSVRVPYEQYF.

The chain joins TRBV7-2 to TRBJ2-3; lacking DNA, the TRBD2 call made by TCRdb goes unchecked. This CDR3 spans 18 amino acids. Germline CDR1 reads SGHTA; CDR2 reads FQGNSA. CDR3 sequence reads: CASSLGLAGGPSTDTQYF. The entire variable domain, with the rest obtained from reference TRBV7-2 and TRBJ2-3, is as follows: GAGVSQSPSNKVTEKGKDVELRCDPISGHTALYWYRQSLGQGLEFLIYFQGNSAPDKSGLPSDRFSAERTGGSVSTLTIQRTQQEDSAVYLCASSLGLAGGPSTDTQYFGPGTRLTVL.

The rearrangement joins TRBV7-9 to TRBJ2-5; with no DNA, the TCRdb D assignment of TRBD2 cannot be verified. This CDR3 is built from 16 residues. Germline CDR1 SEHNR, CDR2 FQNEAQ (reference sequence). CDR3 in amino acids: CASSHHVLGDQETQYF.

V and J are TRBV7-9 and TRBJ1-1. The CDR3 covers 16 residues. Germline loops: CDR1 SEHNR, CDR2 FQNEAQ (reference sequence). The CDR3 spells CASSFQLNALNTEAFF.

The V call is TRBV12-5, the J call TRBJ1-6. In germline, CDR1 is LGHNT, CDR2 FRNRAP. The CDR3 length is 14 residues. This chain's CDR3 is CASGRDLGDSPLHF.

The rearrangement links TRBV20-1 to TRBJ1-5; lacking DNA, the TRBD1 call made by TCRdb goes unchecked. Looked up from germline, CDR1 is DFQATT and CDR2 is SNEGSKA (reference sequence). The CDR3 sequence is 17 residues long. CDR3 sequence: CSARDPLGGISNQPQHF.

The V and J genes are TRBV5-4 and TRBJ2-7; the TRBD2 assignment by TCRdb is unverifiable without DNA. Germline assignment: CDR1 SGHNT and CDR2 YYREEE (reference sequence). This CDR3 is 14 amino acids long. Here the CDR3 reads CASSGGLAVYEQYF.

The chain carries TRBV18 and TRBJ2-7; TCRdb calls TRBD2, which cannot be checked without DNA. CDR1 is KGHSH, CDR2 LQKENI, per germline. The CDR3 totals 17 residues. CDR3 sequence reads: CASSPPTSGAGTHEQYF.

V is TRBV7-9 and J is TRBJ1-2. The CDR3 consists of 15 residues. Germline V CDR1 and CDR2: SEHNR, FQNEAQ (reference sequence). The CDR3 here is CASSLAGYSNYGYTF.

V is TRBV28 and J is TRBJ2-7. The germline gives CDR1 MDHEN, CDR2 SYDVKM. This CDR3 spans 14 amino acids. The CDR3 is CASSLNGEAYEQYF. The full variable domain, rest sourced from reference TRBV28 and TRBJ2-7, is DVKVTQSSRYLVKRTGEKVFLECVQDMDHENMFWYRQDPGLGLRLIYFSYDVKMKEKGDIPEGYSVSREKKERFSLILESASTNQTSMYLCASSLNGEAYEQYFGPGTRLTVT.

The chain combines TRBV7-3 with TRBJ2-2. This CDR3 contains 14 residues. Germline CDR1 is SGHTA and CDR2 is FQGTGA. The CDR3 here is CASSLRGFPGELFF. The full variable domain, completed using reference TRBV7-3 and TRBJ2-2, is GAGVSQTPSNKVTEKGKYVELRCDPISGHTALYWYRQSLGQGPEFLIYFQGTGAADDSGLPNDRFFAVRPEGSVSTLKIQRTERGDSAVYLCASSLRGFPGELFFGEGSRLTVL.

V usage is TRBV20-1 and J usage is TRBJ2-7; TCRdb reports TRBD1, a call that lacks DNA to check it against. Germline V gene data show CDR1 as DFQATT and CDR2 as SNEGSKA (reference sequence). CDR3 size: 14 residues. This CDR3 is CSARPPQGGLGQYF.

The gene calls are TRBV29-1 and TRBJ2-3; TCRdb names TRBD1, which stays unverified in the absence of DNA. This CDR3 has 13 amino acids. Per germline, CDR1 SQVTM and CDR2 ANQGSEA. CDR3 protein: CSAQTLAKDTQYF.

This sequence joins TRBV5-1 and TRBJ2-5. The CDR3 extends over 11 amino acids. Looked up from germline, CDR1 is SGHRS and CDR2 is YFSETQ. CDR3: CASSLVETQYF. The variable domain in full, completed from reference TRBV5-1 and TRBJ2-5, reads KAGVTQTPRYLIKTRGQQVTLSCSPISGHRSVSWYQQTPGQGLQFLFEYFSETQRNKGNFPGRFSGRQFSNSRSEMNVSTLELGDSALYLCASSLVETQYFGPGTRLLVL.

V usage is TRBV5-6 and J usage is TRBJ1-4; absent DNA, TCRdb's TRBD1 call cannot be checked. Germline-derived CDR1 and CDR2 are SGHDT and YYEEEE. The CDR3 consists of 15 residues. The CDR3 reads CASSLVSGASEKLFF.

The chain has TRBV12-3 or TRBV12-4 and TRBJ1-4; TCRdb's D call of TRBD1 is untestable without DNA. The CDR3 runs 15 residues. The CDR3 sequence: CASSRGTGEIEKLFF.

This chain joins TRBV5-1 and TRBJ2-2; the D call of TRBD1 rests on TCRdb alone, since no DNA is present to check it. Per the germline V gene, CDR1 is SGHRS and CDR2 is YFSETQ. This CDR3 region has 20 residues. CDR3 sequence reads: CASSWTDRSGSPANTGELFF.

The J gene is TRBJ2-3, the V gene TRBV11-2; the TCRdb call, TRBD1, lacks DNA for checking. This CDR3 is 19 amino acids long. CDR1 is SGHAT and CDR2 is FQNNGV in the germline V gene. CDR3 region: CASSPPGGQTRPSTDTQYF.

This chain links TRBV6-5 with TRBJ2-1; no DNA is available, so the TRBD2 call from TCRdb remains unchecked. This CDR3 has 18 residues. CDR1 MNHEY and CDR2 SVGAGI come from the germline V gene. CDR3 amino acids: CASSYGLAGGPHYNEQFF.

The chain carries TRBV6-6 and TRBJ2-3; absent DNA, TCRdb's TRBD2 call cannot be checked. Per the germline V gene, CDR1 is MNHNY and CDR2 is SVGAGI (reference sequence). The CDR3 spans 11 residues. CDR3 region: CASRPPDTQYF.

The genes are TRBV20-1 and TRBJ1-1. This CDR3 spans 13 amino acids. Per germline, CDR1 DFQATT and CDR2 SNEGSKA (reference sequence). The CDR3 spells CSAREDRYTEAFF.

The rearrangement links TRBV20-1 to TRBJ2-7; TCRdb calls TRBD1, which cannot be checked without DNA. The length of the CDR3 is 13 residues. Germline V CDR1 and CDR2: DFQATT, SNEGSKA (reference sequence). The CDR3 here is CSAPRTQGYEQYF.